The 2 T cell receptor beta chains below all came from one sample that was sequenced in a study of blood T cells in healthy people across ages (dated by TCRdb to between 2015 and 2017). The library came from 5' RACE. TCRdb records Illumina HiSeq 2500 as the sequencer. A second PCR of roughly 7 to 12 cycles was performed with a sample-barcoded 5' primer and a J-beta primer mix. The raw public reads went through TCRdb reprocessing: fastp at Q25, MiXCR clone calling, in-frame beta chains kept. Every entry covers one CDR3 protein and lists the most common genes and DNA from its rows. The sample table records over 1.5 million distinct CDR3 sequences; about 50% of these occur just once. 2.1% of the sample is held by the ten biggest clonotypes. Sequenced sample: blood. The source of these receptors is a woman aged 40-49 years in good health.

The CDR3 here is CASSDTARPSNYGYTF. DNA for the CDR3: TGTGCCAGCAGTGATACGGCCCGACCCTCTAACTATGGCTACACCTTC. The chain uses TRBV2 and TRBJ1-2, with D hard to call. V lost 3 bases to trimming and J lost 0 bases, with 14 bases between them. Germline V gene data show CDR1 as SNHLY and CDR2 as FYNNEI. The CDR3 is 16 residues long.

This clonotype turned up a few times. The V gene is TRBV20-1, the J gene TRBJ1-2; unclear D gene. The CDR3 is 18 residues long. Trimming removed 5 bases at V and 8 bases at J, with 33 bases between. CDR1 is DFQATT and CDR2 is SNEGSKA in the germline V gene (reference sequence). Written as DNA, the CDR3 is TGCAGTGCTTCGGGTCTCGATACGTCCGGTAGTCGGCTTCTCGGCTACACCTTC. Amino acid sequence: CSASGLDTSGSRLLGYTF.